These T cell receptor beta chains were read from a single sample in a study of blood T cell repertoires in COVID-19. Assay: immunoSEQ multiplex PCR; the TCRdb copy retains only in-frame clones and omits some. This sample carries about 140,000 clones, more than 60% of them seen once, and the ten largest clones take roughly 14%. The specimen was peripheral blood. These TCRs come from a man aged 80 or over with acute or convalescent COVID-19. Both conserved end residues are part of each CDR3. The D gene is left open where the match is weak. Size tells how often a clone was seen (once, few, many) or the class of an expanded clone, and some rows leave it out.

V	D	size	J	CDR3	DNA
TRBV5-1	TRBD1	.	TRBJ1-4	CASSRQGAEEKLFF	TGCGCCAGCAGCCGACAGGGGGCGGAAGAAAAACTGTTTTTT
TRBV6-5	.	.	TRBJ1-1	CANGAGVYTEAFF	TGTGCAAACGGGGCAGGGGTGTACACTGAAGCTTTCTTT
TRBV7-8	TRBD1	.	TRBJ1-1	CASSFQTGALSNTEAFF	TGTGCCAGCAGCTTTCAGACAGGGGCCTTATCGAACACTGAAGCTTTCTTT
TRBV11-2	TRBD1	.	TRBJ2-1	CASSMDRVLSNEQFF	TGTGCCAGCAGCATGGACAGGGTCTTGAGCAATGAGCAGTTCTTC
TRBV14	.	.	TRBJ1-1	CASQGNTEAFF	TGTGCCAGCCAGGGGAACACTGAAGCTTTCTTT
TRBV29-1	.	.	TRBJ2-2	CSVEDRHKTGITGELFF	TGCAGCGTTGAAGATCGGCATAAGACGGGGATCACCGGGGAGCTGTTTTTT
TRBV7-8	.	.	TRBJ1-5	CASSLARYTQGNQPQHF	TGTGCCAGCAGCTTAGCGCGTTATACACAGGGCAATCAGCCCCAGCATTTT
TRBV6-2/TRBV6-3	TRBD1	.	TRBJ2-7	CASSGQGGSGEQYF	TGTGCCAGCAGCGGACAGGGAGGTTCGGGAGAGCAGTACTTC
TRBV3-1/TRBV3-2	TRBD1	.	TRBJ1-3	CASSQEATGNGNTIYF	TGTGCCAGCAGCCAAGAGGCGACAGGGAATGGAAACACCATATATTTT
TRBV4-2	TRBD1	.	TRBJ1-1	CASSQDQGARDTEAFF	TGTGCCAGCAGCCAAGATCAGGGGGCGCGGGACACTGAAGCTTTCTTT
TRBV6-2/TRBV6-3	TRBD1	.	TRBJ1-2	CASSSGTGTRYTF	TGTGCCAGCAGTTCCGGGACAGGGACGCGCTACACCTTC
TRBV18	TRBD2	.	TRBJ2-5	CASHGASGQETQYF	TGTGCCAGCCACGGGGCTAGCGGCCAAGAGACCCAGTACTTC
TRBV5-5	.	.	TRBJ2-1	CASSGWGDNEQFF	TGTGCCAGCAGCGGGTGGGGGGACAATGAGCAGTTCTTC
TRBV19	.	.	TRBJ1-4	CASSPPPTEKLFF	TGTGCCAGTAGCCCCCCACCGACAGAAAAACTGTTTTTT
TRBV18	TRBD2	.	TRBJ2-1	CASSPPARGGVNEQFF	TGTGCCAGCTCACCACCGGCGCGGGGGGGCGTTAATGAGCAGTTCTTC
TRBV18	.	.	TRBJ2-3	CASSPLLGGGGTDTQYF	TGTGCCAGCTCACCACTTTTAGGAGGAGGAGGCACAGATACGCAGTATTTT
TRBV7-2	.	.	TRBJ2-3	CASSSYVLRIDTQYF	TGTGCCAGCAGCTCCTACGTGCTCAGGATAGATACGCAGTATTTT
TRBV30	TRBD1	.	TRBJ2-2	CASLGDRNTGELFF	TGTGCCTCTTTGGGGGACAGGAACACCGGGGAGCTGTTTTTT
TRBV4-3	TRBD2	hyperexpanded	TRBJ2-1	CASSQASGAYNNEQFF	TGCGCCAGCAGCCAGGCTAGCGGGGCCTATAACAATGAGCAGTTCTTC
TRBV5-5	.	.	TRBJ2-2	CASSLARGRTGELFF	TGTGCCAGCAGCTTGGCACGGGGAAGGACCGGGGAGCTGTTTTTT
TRBV6-5	TRBD1	few	TRBJ2-2	CASSRQGQVTGELFF	TGTGCCAGCAGCAGACAGGGGCAAGTCACCGGGGAGCTGTTTTTT
TRBV20-1	TRBD2	.	TRBJ2-1	CSASPGLVYGEQFF	TGCAGTGCTAGTCCCGGACTAGTTTACGGTGAGCAGTTCTTC
TRBV28	.	.	TRBJ2-5	CASSSLYLETQYF	TGTGCCAGCAGTTCCCTTTATCTCGAGACCCAGTACTTC
TRBV7-9	.	.	TRBJ1-6	CASSDTGFNSPLHF	TGTGCCAGCAGCGACACAGGGTTTAATTCACCCCTCCACTTT
TRBV24-1	.	.	TRBJ2-3	CATSGVRLTDTQYF	TGTGCCACCAGTGGGGTCAGGCTCACAGATACGCAGTATTTT
TRBV6-5	TRBD1	.	TRBJ1-2	CASSSNRGQDGYTF	TGTGCCAGCAGTTCGAACAGGGGGCAGGATGGCTACACCTTC
TRBV18	.	.	TRBJ1-1	CASSFGVGSEAFF	TGTGCCAGCTCCTTCGGGGTAGGATCCGAAGCTTTCTTT
TRBV20-1	.	.	TRBJ1-3	CSADTGNTIYF	TGCAGTGCCGACACAGGAAACACCATATATTTT
TRBV30	TRBD1	.	TRBJ1-5	CAWSPGTGTHLSNQPQHF	TGTGCCTGGAGCCCCGGGACAGGAACTCACCTTAGCAATCAGCCCCAGCATTTT
TRBV7-6	.	.	TRBJ2-3	CASTRQFGTLSTDTQYF	TGTGCCAGCACCCGGCAATTTGGGACACTTAGCACAGATACGCAGTATTTT
TRBV2	TRBD1	once	TRBJ1-2	CASRTDRGGYTF	TGTGCCAGCAGAACGGACAGGGGCGGCTACACCTTC
TRBV19	.	.	TRBJ1-5	CASIGASYQPQHF	TGTGCCAGTATCGGTGCGAGCTATCAGCCCCAGCATTTT
TRBV9	TRBD1	few	TRBJ2-7	CASSVSGTGGEQYF	TGTGCCAGCAGCGTTTCCGGGACAGGGGGTGAGCAGTACTTC
TRBV10-3	TRBD1	.	TRBJ1-1	CAITGDRNTEAFF	TGTGCCATCACGGGGGACAGGAACACTGAAGCTTTCTTT
TRBV12-3/TRBV12-4	.	few	TRBJ1-5	CASISSVNQPQHF	TGTGCCAGCATATCTTCGGTCAATCAGCCCCAGCATTTT
TRBV7-2	TRBD2	.	TRBJ2-7	CASSTGLAGGSVQYF	TGTGCCAGCAGCACTGGACTAGCGGGGGGTTCGGTGCAGTACTTC
TRBV15	.	.	TRBJ2-2	CATRQGGGNTGELFF	TGTGCCACCCGACAAGGGGGTGGTAACACCGGGGAGCTGTTTTTT
TRBV7-8	TRBD2	.	TRBJ2-1	CASSPTSGGADEQFF	TGTGCCAGCAGCCCTACTAGCGGGGGGGCCGATGAGCAGTTCTTC
TRBV24-1	TRBD1	.	TRBJ1-2	CATSDPNSGGMGYTF	TGTGCCACCAGTGATCCGAACTCAGGGGGAATGGGCTACACCTTC
TRBV6-5	.	.	TRBJ1-1	CARPTEVTNTEAFF	TGTGCCCGACCGACAGAGGTAACGAACACTGAAGCTTTCTTT
TRBV4-2	TRBD1	.	TRBJ1-6	CASSQGPGQGLPLHF	TGTGCCAGCAGCCAAGGTCCGGGACAGGGGTTACCCCTCCACTTT